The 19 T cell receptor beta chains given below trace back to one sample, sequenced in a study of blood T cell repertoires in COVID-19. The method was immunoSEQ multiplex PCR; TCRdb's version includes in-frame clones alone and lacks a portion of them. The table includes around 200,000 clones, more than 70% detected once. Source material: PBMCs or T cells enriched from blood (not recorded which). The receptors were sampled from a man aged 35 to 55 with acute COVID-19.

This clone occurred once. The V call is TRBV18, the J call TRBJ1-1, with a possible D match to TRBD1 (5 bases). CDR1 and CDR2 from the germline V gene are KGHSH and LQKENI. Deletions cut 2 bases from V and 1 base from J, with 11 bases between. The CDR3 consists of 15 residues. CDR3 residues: CASSPSVQANTEAFF. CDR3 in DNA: TGTGCCAGCTCACCAAGTGTACAGGCGAACACTGAAGCTTTCTTT.

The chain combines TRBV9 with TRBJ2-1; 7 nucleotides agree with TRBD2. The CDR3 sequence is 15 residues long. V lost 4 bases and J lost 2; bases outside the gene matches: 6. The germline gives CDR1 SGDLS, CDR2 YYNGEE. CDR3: CASSKGSGPYNEQFF. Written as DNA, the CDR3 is TGTGCCAGCAGCAAAGGTAGCGGGCCCTACAATGAGCAGTTCTTC.

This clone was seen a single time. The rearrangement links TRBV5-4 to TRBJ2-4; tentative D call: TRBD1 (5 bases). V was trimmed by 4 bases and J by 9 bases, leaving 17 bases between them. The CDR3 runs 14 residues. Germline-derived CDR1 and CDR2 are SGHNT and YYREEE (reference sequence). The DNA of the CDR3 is TGTGCCAGCAGCCCGCCAAGTGGGGCGGCCATTCAGTACTTC. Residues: CASSPPSGAAIQYF.

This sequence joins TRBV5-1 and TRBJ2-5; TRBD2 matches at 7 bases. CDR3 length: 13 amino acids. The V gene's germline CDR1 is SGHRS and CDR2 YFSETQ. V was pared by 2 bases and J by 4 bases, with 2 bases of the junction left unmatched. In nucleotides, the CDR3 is TGCGCCAGCAGCTTTTCTAGCGGAGAGACCCAGTACTTC. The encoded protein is CASSFSSGETQYF.

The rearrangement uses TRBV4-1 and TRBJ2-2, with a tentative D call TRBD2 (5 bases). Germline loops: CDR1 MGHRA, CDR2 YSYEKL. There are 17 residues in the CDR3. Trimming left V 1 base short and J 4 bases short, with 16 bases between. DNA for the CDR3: TGCGCCAGCAGCCAAGGGAGGCAACGATCTGGCACCGGGGAGCTGTTTTTT. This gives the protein CASSQGRQRSGTGELFF.

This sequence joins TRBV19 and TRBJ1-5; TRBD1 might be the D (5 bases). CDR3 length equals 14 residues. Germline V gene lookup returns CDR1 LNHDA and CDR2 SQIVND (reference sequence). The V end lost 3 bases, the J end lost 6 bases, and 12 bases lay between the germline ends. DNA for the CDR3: TGTGCCAGTAGTATTCGGGGGAACGCTCAGCCCCAGCATTTT. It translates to CASSIRGNAQPQHF.

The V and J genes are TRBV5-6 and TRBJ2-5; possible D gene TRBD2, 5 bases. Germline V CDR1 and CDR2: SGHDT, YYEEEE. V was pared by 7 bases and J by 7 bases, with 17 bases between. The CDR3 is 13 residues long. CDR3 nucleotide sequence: TGTGCCAGCCAGCCTTGGAATGCGGGGACCCAGTACTTC. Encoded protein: CASQPWNAGTQYF.

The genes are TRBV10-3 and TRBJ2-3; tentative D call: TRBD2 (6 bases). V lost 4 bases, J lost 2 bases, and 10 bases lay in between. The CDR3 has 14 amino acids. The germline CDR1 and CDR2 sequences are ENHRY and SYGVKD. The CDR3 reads CAISGAGYTDTQYF. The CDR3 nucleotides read TGTGCCATCAGTGGCGCGGGATACACAGATACGCAGTATTTT.

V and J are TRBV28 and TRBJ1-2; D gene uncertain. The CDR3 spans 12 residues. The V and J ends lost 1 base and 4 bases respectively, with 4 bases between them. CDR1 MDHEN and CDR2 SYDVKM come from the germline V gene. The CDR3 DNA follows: TGTGCCAGCAGTTTATCCTCCTATGGCTACACCTTC. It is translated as CASSLSSYGYTF.

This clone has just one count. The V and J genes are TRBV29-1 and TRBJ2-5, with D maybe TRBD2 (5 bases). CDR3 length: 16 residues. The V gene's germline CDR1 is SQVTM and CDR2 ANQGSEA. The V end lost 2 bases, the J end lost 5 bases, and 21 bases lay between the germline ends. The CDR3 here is CSVEITAEEARETQYF. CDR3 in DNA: TGCAGCGTTGAAATAACCGCGGAGGAGGCTCGGGAGACCCAGTACTTC.

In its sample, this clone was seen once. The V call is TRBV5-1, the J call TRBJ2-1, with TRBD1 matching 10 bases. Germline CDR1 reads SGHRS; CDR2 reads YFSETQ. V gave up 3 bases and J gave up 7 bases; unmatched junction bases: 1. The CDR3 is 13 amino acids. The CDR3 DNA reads TGCGCCAGCAGCTGGACAGGGGGGAATGAGCAGTTCTTC. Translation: CASSWTGGNEQFF.

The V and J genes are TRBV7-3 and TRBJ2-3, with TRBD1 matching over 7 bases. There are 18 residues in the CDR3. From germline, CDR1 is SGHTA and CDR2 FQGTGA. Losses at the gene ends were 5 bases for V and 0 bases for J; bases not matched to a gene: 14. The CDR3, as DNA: TGTGCCAGCAGCGTAAAACCCGGGACAGAATCTAGCACAGATACGCAGTATTTT. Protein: CASSVKPGTESSTDTQYF.

The CDR3 loop is CASSLGSPTQYF. The DNA for the CDR3 is TGTGCCAGCAGCTTGGGGAGCCCTACGCAGTATTTT. This rearrangement joins TRBV5-4 to TRBJ2-3; D is uncertain. V was trimmed by 0 bases and J by 8 bases, leaving 7 bases between them. From germline, CDR1 is SGHNT and CDR2 YYREEE (reference sequence). The CDR3 sequence is 12 residues long.

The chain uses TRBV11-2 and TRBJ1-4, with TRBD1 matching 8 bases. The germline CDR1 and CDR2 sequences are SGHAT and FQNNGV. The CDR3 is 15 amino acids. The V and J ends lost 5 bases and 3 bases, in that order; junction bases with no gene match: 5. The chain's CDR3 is CASSRTGMANEKLFF. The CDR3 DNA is TGTGCCAGCAGCCGGACAGGGATGGCTAATGAAAAACTGTTTTTT.

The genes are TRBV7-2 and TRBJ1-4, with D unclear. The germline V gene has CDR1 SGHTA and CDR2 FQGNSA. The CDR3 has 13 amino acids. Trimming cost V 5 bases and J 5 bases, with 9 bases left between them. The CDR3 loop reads CASSRERNEKLFF. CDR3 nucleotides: TGTGCCAGCAGCCGGGAGAGGAATGAAAAACTGTTTTTT. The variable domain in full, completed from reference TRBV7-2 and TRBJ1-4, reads GAGVSQSPSNKVTEKGKDVELRCDPISGHTALYWYRQSLGQGLEFLIYFQGNSAPDKSGLPSDRFSAERTGGSVSTLTIQRTQQEDSAVYLCASSRERNEKLFFGSGTQLSVL.

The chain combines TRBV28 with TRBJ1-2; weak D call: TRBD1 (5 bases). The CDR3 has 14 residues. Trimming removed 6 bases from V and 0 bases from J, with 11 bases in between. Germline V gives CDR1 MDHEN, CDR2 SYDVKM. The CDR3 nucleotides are TGTGCCAGCAGAGGACACCAAACTAACTATGGCTACACCTTC. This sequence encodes CASRGHQTNYGYTF.

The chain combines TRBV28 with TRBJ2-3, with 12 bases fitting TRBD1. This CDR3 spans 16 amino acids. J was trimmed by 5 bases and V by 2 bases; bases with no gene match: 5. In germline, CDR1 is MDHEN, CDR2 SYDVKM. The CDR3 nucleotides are TGTGCCAGCAGTTTACCGGGACAGGGGGCTGGAGATACGCAGTATTTT. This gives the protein CASSLPGQGAGDTQYF.

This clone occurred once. CDR3 region: CSATRRAEAFF. CDR3 sequence (DNA): TGCAGCGCTACGAGGCGGGCTGAAGCTTTCTTT. This chain links TRBV29-1 with TRBJ1-1, with D uncertain. CDR1 is SQVTM, CDR2 ANQGSEA, per germline. V was trimmed by 7 bases and J by 6 bases, leaving 12 bases between them. The length of the CDR3 is 11 residues.

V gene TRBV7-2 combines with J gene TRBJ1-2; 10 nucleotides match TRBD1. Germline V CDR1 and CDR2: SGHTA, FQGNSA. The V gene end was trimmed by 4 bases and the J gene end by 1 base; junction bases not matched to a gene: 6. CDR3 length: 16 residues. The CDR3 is CASSSRGQGGNYGYTF. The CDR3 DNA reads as TGTGCCAGCAGCTCCCGCGGACAGGGGGGTAACTATGGCTACACCTTC.